This passage covers 10 T cell receptor beta chains from one sample sequenced in a study of T cells after yellow fever vaccination. TCRdb processed the 5' RACE reads anew with MiXCR; each CDR3 protein has one entry. The table lists 120,000 or so distinct CDR3 sequences, roughly 15% of them singletons, with more than 40% in the top ten. The starting material was CD8+ T cells sorted from PBMCs, obtained 5 days after the yellow fever booster vaccination. These receptors came from a man between 18 and 29 years old who received the YFV17D yellow fever vaccine.

The CDR3 bases are TGTGCCAGCAGTCGCACGACAGGGGACCAAGAGACCCAGTACTTC. Translation gives CASSRTTGDQETQYF. The chain joins TRBV6-5 to TRBJ2-5; the match to TRBD1 covers 8 bases. Germline loops: CDR1 MNHEY, CDR2 SVGAGI. This CDR3 is built from 15 residues. The junction had 5 bases not matched to a gene; V was cut back by 5 bases and J by 0 bases.

This clonotype was seen only a few times. The chain carries TRBV29-1 and TRBJ2-3; D possibly uses TRBD1 or TRBD2 (5 bases each). The CDR3 totals 12 residues. Germline CDR1 and CDR2: SQVTM and ANQGSEA. V lost 4 bases, J lost 0 bases, and 5 bases lay in between. This chain's CDR3 is CSVGDSTDTQYF. The CDR3 region has the DNA TGCAGCGTTGGGGACAGCACAGATACGCAGTATTTT.

The table lists this clonotype with many counts. The rearrangement links TRBV7-7 to TRBJ2-1, with 9 positions matching TRBD2. The J segment lost 6 bases and the V segment lost 6 bases, leaving 18 bases of the junction unmatched. The V gene's germline CDR1 is SSHAT and CDR2 FNYEAQ (reference sequence). This CDR3 spans 18 amino acids. CDR3 DNA sequence: TGTGCCAGCAGTCCTTATGGGACTAGCTCGTACTTCTTCAATGAGCAGTTCTTC. It specifies CASSPYGTSSYFFNEQFF.

The chain recombines TRBV28 with TRBJ2-2; perhaps TRBD1 as D (5 bases). Trimming removed 2 bases at V and 8 bases at J, with 12 bases between. The CDR3 is 14 amino acids. The germline V gene has CDR1 MDHEN and CDR2 SYDVKM. The CDR3 protein is CASSLTGPQGELFF. CDR3 nucleotides: TGTGCCAGCAGTTTAACAGGACCCCAAGGGGAGCTGTTTTTT.

This clonotype was seen at least ten times. The chain is built from TRBV4-2 and TRBJ2-7; D is ambiguous. Trimming took 0 bases from V and 0 from J, leaving 15 bases between them. CDR1 and CDR2 from the germline V gene are LGHNA and YNFKEQ. The CDR3 loop spans 17 amino acids. The CDR3 reads CASSQEGAYRSSYEQYF. The DNA for the CDR3 is TGTGCCAGCAGCCAAGAAGGTGCCTACCGAAGCTCCTACGAGCAGTACTTC.

This clonotype has ten or more counts. V is TRBV7-8 and J is TRBJ2-3; 8 bases agree with TRBD2. CDR1 SGHVS and CDR2 FQNEAQ come from the germline V gene. After removal of 2 bases from V and 0 bases from J, the junction contained 1 base not matched to a gene. This CDR3 is 15 amino acids long. The CDR3 DNA sequence: TGTGCCAGCAGCTTAACTAGCGGAAGCACAGATACGCAGTATTTT. Translation: CASSLTSGSTDTQYF. Full variable domain (rest looked up from reference TRBV7-8 and TRBJ2-3): GAGVSQSPRYKVAKRGQDVALRCDPISGHVSLFWYQQALGQGPEFLTYFQNEAQLDKSGLPSDRFFAERPEGSVSTLKIQRTQQEDSAVYLCASSLTSGSTDTQYFGPGTRLTVL.

This clonotype was picked up a small number of times. The chain joins TRBV4-1 to TRBJ1-5; no clear D. CDR1 and CDR2 (germline): MGHRA, YSYEKL. This CDR3 region has 14 residues. Trimming took off 1 base at V and 5 bases at J, with 9 bases between the two ends. CDR3 DNA: TGCGCCAGCAGCCAAGCGGGTTCCCATCAGCCCCAGCATTTT. The encoded protein is CASSQAGSHQPQHF.

This chain joins TRBV7-2 and TRBJ1-2, with 7 bases identical to TRBD1. The junction had 14 bases not matched to a gene; V was cut back by 2 bases and J by 5 bases. The germline gives CDR1 SGHTA, CDR2 FQGNSA. The CDR3 runs 17 residues. The DNA for the CDR3 is TGTGCCAGCAGCTTATTTCGTTGGGCCCAGGGGGAGTATGGCTACACCTTC. Translating it yields CASSLFRWAQGEYGYTF.

This clonotype was detected only once. The chain carries TRBV27 and TRBJ1-5, with TRBD1 as a possible D gene (5 bases). Trimming removed 4 bases from V and 6 bases from J, with 10 bases in between. CDR1 is MNHEY and CDR2 is SMNVEV in the germline V gene (reference sequence). CDR3 length equals 13 residues. The DNA of the CDR3 is TGTGCCAGCAGTTGGGGGAACTCTCAGCCCCAGCATTTT. Protein sequence: CASSWGNSQPQHF.

There are a few counts of this clonotype. This chain connects TRBV6-2 or TRBV6-3 to TRBJ2-2; D is uncertain. V dropped 4 bases and J dropped 0 bases, with 6 bases sitting between them. The CDR3 consists of 14 residues. CDR1 and CDR2 (germline): MNHEY, SVGEGT. The CDR3 region is CASSSSTNTGELFF. The CDR3 nucleotides read TGTGCCAGCAGTTCCTCGACGAACACCGGGGAGCTGTTTTTT.